The 11 T cell receptor beta chains below all came from one sample that was sequenced in a study of cytomegalovirus exposure and HLA in healthy donors. 13 Jbeta primers and 60 Vbeta primers were used for the PCR. The protocol was immunoSEQ multiplex PCR, while the TCRdb copy is restricted to in-frame clones and leaves out a portion. The sample holds approximately 59,000 clones; roughly 60% are singletons and the top ten take approximately 3%. The sample was PBMCs. The receptors were gathered from a man aged 30 to 39 in good health and CMV-seronegative.

The chain uses TRBV9 and TRBJ1-6; 8 nucleotides line up with TRBD1. The germline V gene encodes CDR1 SGDLS and CDR2 YYNGEE. This CDR3 contains 15 residues. V gave up 4 bases and J gave up 6 bases; unmatched junction bases: 6. Here the CDR3 reads CASSPQDRVNSPLHF. In DNA form, the CDR3 reads TGTGCCAGCAGCCCCCAGGACAGGGTTAATTCACCCCTCCACTTT.

V gene TRBV9 combines with J gene TRBJ2-3; 12 nucleotides align to TRBD2. Trimming at V came to 6 bases and at J to 0 bases, leaving 2 bases not matched to a gene. The CDR3 has 15 amino acids. CDR1 and CDR2 from the germline V gene are SGDLS and YYNGEE. This chain's CDR3 is CASNLAGGSTDTQYF. CDR3 nucleotides: TGTGCCAGCAATCTAGCGGGGGGGAGCACAGATACGCAGTATTTT.

This rearrangement joins TRBV6-1 to TRBJ1-2, with 7 bases lining up with TRBD1. In germline, CDR1 is MNHNS, CDR2 SASEGT. With V trimmed by 4 bases and J by 4 bases, 0 bases remained unmatched. The CDR3 totals 12 residues. The CDR3 bases are TGTGCCAGCAGTGGGGACAGCTATGGCTACACCTTC. Its translation: CASSGDSYGYTF.

The chain joins TRBV4-1 to TRBJ2-7; D possibly corresponds to TRBD2 (5 bases). The germline gives CDR1 MGHRA, CDR2 YSYEKL. Deletions cut 5 bases from V and 7 bases from J, with 21 bases between. The CDR3 totals 15 residues. This chain's CDR3 is CASSVRTDSFGEQYF. CDR3 nucleotides: TGCGCCAGCAGCGTTCGGACTGACTCTTTCGGTGAGCAGTACTTC.

The chain is built from TRBV7-2 and TRBJ2-3; 10 bases are shared with TRBD1. V gave up 3 bases and J gave up 6 bases; unmatched junction bases: 12. Germline V gene lookup returns CDR1 SGHTA and CDR2 FQGNSA. The CDR3 covers 17 residues. The CDR3 region has the DNA TGTGCCAGCAGCTTTATAGGGACAGGGGTTCGGGTCGATACGCAGTATTTT. It translates to CASSFIGTGVRVDTQYF.

This rearrangement joins TRBV2 to TRBJ1-2, with 8 bases matching TRBD1. V lost 6 bases to trimming and J lost 0 bases; unmatched junction nucleotides: 9. From germline, CDR1 is SNHLY and CDR2 FYNNEI. This CDR3 spans 16 amino acids. The CDR3 here is CASRAGTGRANYGYTF. CDR3 bases: TGTGCCAGCAGAGCTGGGACAGGCCGAGCTAACTATGGCTACACCTTC.

The chain couples TRBV29-1 to TRBJ2-2, with D tentatively TRBD2 (5 bases). With 4 bases removed from V and 0 bases from J, the gap between germline ends came to 9 bases. The germline gives CDR1 SQVTM, CDR2 ANQGSEA. The CDR3 length is 14 residues. This chain's CDR3 is CSVGSGTNTGELFF. The CDR3 region has the DNA TGCAGCGTTGGTTCGGGGACGAACACCGGGGAGCTGTTTTTT.

This clone has more than one count but fewer than ten. V usage is TRBV6-5 and J usage is TRBJ1-1, with D tentatively TRBD1 (5 bases). Trimming took off 2 bases at V and 3 bases at J, with 13 bases between the two ends. In germline, CDR1 is MNHEY, CDR2 SVGAGI. The CDR3 covers 15 residues. The CDR3: CASSYGPGGDTEAFF. In DNA, the CDR3 is TGTGCCAGCAGTTACGGGCCTGGGGGGGACACTGAAGCTTTCTTT.

This CDR3 is CASSKRREAGNTIYF. For the CDR3, the DNA is TGTGCCAGCAGCAAAAGGAGAGAGGCTGGAAACACCATATATTTT. V is TRBV4-2 and J is TRBJ1-3, with D uncertain. Germline V gene data show CDR1 as LGHNA and CDR2 as YNFKEQ. The CDR3 length is 15 residues. V lost 5 bases and J 2 bases, leaving 13 bases between the germline ends.

CDR3 coding DNA: TGTGCCAGCAGTGACGGAAGCGCGAGAACTGAAGCTTTCTTT. As protein: CASSDGSARTEAFF. This chain connects TRBV6-4 to TRBJ1-1; the D is unclear. Trimming pared 2 bases from V and 5 bases from J, leaving 12 bases between. This CDR3 comprises 14 residues. Per germline, CDR1 MRHNA and CDR2 SNTAGT.

The CDR3 DNA reads as TGTGCCAGCAGTGACTCGAGTAATTCACCCCTCCACTTT. Residues: CASSDSSNSPLHF. This chain connects TRBV6-4 to TRBJ1-6; D is undetermined. CDR1 MRHNA and CDR2 SNTAGT come from the germline V gene. V lost 0 bases, J lost 6 bases, and 3 bases lay in between. The CDR3 is made up of 13 amino acids.